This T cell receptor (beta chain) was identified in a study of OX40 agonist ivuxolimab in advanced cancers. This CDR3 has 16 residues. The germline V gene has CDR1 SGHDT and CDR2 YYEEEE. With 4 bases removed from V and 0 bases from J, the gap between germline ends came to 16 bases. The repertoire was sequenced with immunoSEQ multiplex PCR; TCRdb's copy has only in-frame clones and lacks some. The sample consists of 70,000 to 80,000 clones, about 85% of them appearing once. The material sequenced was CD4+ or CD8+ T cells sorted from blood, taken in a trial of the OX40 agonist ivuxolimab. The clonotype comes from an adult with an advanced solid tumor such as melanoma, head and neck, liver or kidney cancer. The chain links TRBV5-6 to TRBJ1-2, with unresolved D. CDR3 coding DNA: TGTGCCAGCAGCCACCGCCCCAGGCAAGCTAACTATGGCTACACCTTC. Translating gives CASSHRPRQANYGYTF.